Listed below are T cell receptor beta chains from one sample, sequenced in a study of breast tumors, draining lymph nodes, adjacent tissues. TCRdb reprocessed the multiplex PCR reads via MiXCR and lists one record per CDR3 protein. The sample comprises some 120,000 distinct CDR3 sequences, 20% of which are singletons, and more than 3% rests with the top ten. The sequenced sample consisted of axillary lymph node tissue. These TCRs come from a female donor with breast cancer. Some clones in this sample may be carry-over from other donors' samples. CDR3s include the opening cysteine and the closing phenylalanine or tryptophan. The D gene is left open where the match is weak. Not every row has a clone size; where given, it reads once, few, many or a size class.

clone_size d_call j_call v_call cdr3_length cdr3_nt cdr3_aa
many TRBD2 TRBJ2-2 TRBV2 20 TGTGCCAGCAGCCAGCAGACTAGCGGGGGGGCCGGACCGAACACCGGGGAGCTGTTTTTT CASSQQTSGGAGPNTGELFF
many NA TRBJ1-4 TRBV6-6 14 TGTGCCAGCAGTTACGTGGGGCTTAGTGAAAAACTGTTTTTT CASSYVGLSEKLFF
many TRBD2 TRBJ2-3 TRBV6-5 16 TGTGCCAGCAGTTTCCGCGGACTAGCGGGCACAGATACGCAGTATTTT CASSFRGLAGTDTQYF
once TRBD1 TRBJ1-2 TRBV5-6 15 TGCGCCAGCAGTTGGGAGGGGGCGCGGCGCTATGGCTACACCTTC CASSWEGARRYGYTF
many NA TRBJ1-6 TRBV11-1 14 TGTGCCAGCAGCTTACACTCCTATAATTCACCCCTCCACTTT CASSLHSYNSPLHF
many NA TRBJ2-1 TRBV18 13 TGTGCCAGCTCACCACTCCCAGAGGGTGAGCAGTTCTTC CASSPLPEGEQFF
many NA TRBJ1-2 TRBV6-4 13 TGTGCCAGCAGTCCCAGGCAGGGGTCGGGCTACACCTTC CASSPRQGSGYTF
many TRBD1 TRBJ2-3 TRBV15 18 TGTGCCACCAGCAGAATGAGACAGGGGCAATCGGGCACAGATACGCAGTATTTT CATSRMRQGQSGTDTQYF
many TRBD2 TRBJ2-1 TRBV20-1 13 TGCAGTGGGGAGGGAACTAAGAACAATGAGCAGTTCTTC CSGEGTKNNEQFF
many NA TRBJ1-2 TRBV15 15 TGTGCCACCAGCAGAGCGGGCGGAGGGTCAGAGGGCTACACCTTC CATSRAGGGSEGYTF
many NA TRBJ2-5 TRBV6-1 17 TGTGCCAGCAGTCGACAGAAGGCGACACGGTACCAAGAGACCCAGTACTTC CASSRQKATRYQETQYF
many NA TRBJ2-1 TRBV6-6 14 TGTGCCAGCAGATACGGGACTCTTGACAATGAGCAGTTCTTC CASRYGTLDNEQFF
many NA TRBJ2-1 TRBV18 12 TGTGCCAGCTCCCGGGACATCAATGAGCAGTTCTTC CASSRDINEQFF
many NA TRBJ1-4 TRBV2 12 TGTGCCAGCAGCGCCAGCCGTGAAAAACTGTTTTTT CASSASREKLFF
many TRBD1 TRBJ1-2 TRBV5-4 15 TGTGCCAGCAGCCTCGGGGCAGGGGGACCTTTTGGCTACACCTTC CASSLGAGGPFGYTF
NA NA TRBJ2-5 TRBV18 12 TGTGCCAGCTCTCAAGGGCAAGGGACCCAGTACTTC CASSQGQGTQYF
many TRBD2 TRBJ2-2 TRBV20-1 15 TGCAGTGCCCCCGGACTAGCGGGTGCGACCGGGGAGCTGTTTTTT CSAPGLAGATGELFF
many TRBD1 TRBJ2-7 TRBV6-5 15 TGTGCCAGCAGATCCTTGACAGGGGCCCACTACGAGCAGTACTTC CASRSLTGAHYEQYF
many TRBD1 TRBJ2-5 TRBV24-1 15 TGTGCCACCAGTGATTTGGAGGGGGCGCGGGAGACCCAGTACTTC CATSDLEGARETQYF
many TRBD2 TRBJ2-1 TRBV12-3/TRBV12-4 16 TGTGCCAGCAGTTGGGGACTAGCGGGTTCCTACAATGAGCAGTTCTTC CASSWGLAGSYNEQFF
many NA TRBJ2-3 TRBV7-3 17 TGTGCCAGCAGCTTAAGGGGGAGCTACCCTTTCACAGATACGCAGTATTTT CASSLRGSYPFTDTQYF
many TRBD1 TRBJ2-3 TRBV5-8 14 TGTGCCAGCAGCCCCTGGACAGGGACAGATACGCAGTATTTT CASSPWTGTDTQYF
many TRBD2 TRBJ2-7 TRBV6-5 16 TGTGCCAGCAGTTACACACTAGCGGGGACCAGCTACGAGCAGTACTTC CASSYTLAGTSYEQYF
many TRBD1 TRBJ1-2 TRBV6-5 13 TGTGCCAGTGGACAGGGGAAGAACTATGGCTACACCTTC CASGQGKNYGYTF
many TRBD2 TRBJ2-3 TRBV20-1 20 TGCAGTGCTAGAGTCTCCTCCGGGACTAGCGGGAGAGGAGGGACAGATACGCAGTATTTT CSARVSSGTSGRGGTDTQYF
many TRBD2 TRBJ2-3 TRBV19 14 TGTGCCAGTCAACATAGCGGGAGTACGGATACGCAGTATTTT CASQHSGSTDTQYF
many NA TRBJ2-1 TRBV20-1 11 TGCAGTGCTGAAGACCGGGGTGAGCAGTTCTTC CSAEDRGEQFF
many NA TRBJ2-1 TRBV3-1 13 TGTGCCAGCAGCCAAGCGTCGTCCGATGAGCAGTTCTTC CASSQASSDEQFF
many NA TRBJ1-5 TRBV6-5 14 TGTGCCAGCAGCCGGGGACGCTACAATCAGCCCCAGCATTTT CASSRGRYNQPQHF
few NA TRBJ1-2 TRBV4-2 15 TGTGCCAGCAGCCAAGAAAAAGGGGCGGTGGGGGGCTACACCTTC CASSQEKGAVGGYTF
many TRBD1 TRBJ2-5 TRBV20-1 16 TGCAGTGCTAGACCAGGGGGCGGGAACCGAGGGGAGACCCAGTACTTC CSARPGGGNRGETQYF
many TRBD2 TRBJ2-7 TRBV6-1 15 TGTGCCAGCAGTAAAGGGACTAGCGGGACCTACGAGCAGTACTTC CASSKGTSGTYEQYF
many NA TRBJ1-5 TRBV2 16 TGTGCCAGCAGTGCCGGACAGTCTACCGCGGGGCAGCCCCAGCATTTT CASSAGQSTAGQPQHF
many TRBD2 TRBJ2-1 TRBV20-1 18 TGCAGTGCGCGAGGACTAGCGGGAGGATCGAGCTCCTACAATGAGCAGTTCTTC CSARGLAGGSSSYNEQFF
many NA TRBJ2-5 TRBV6-1 14 TGTGCCAGCAGCCTAGGTTTCGGGCAAGAGACCCAGTACTTC CASSLGFGQETQYF
NA TRBD1 TRBJ2-1 TRBV4-1 22 TGCGCCAGCAGCAACCCGGGACAGGGGGCGTATCGGCGGGAGGGAAAGTACAATGAGCAGTTCTTC CASSNPGQGAYRREGKYNEQFF
many NA TRBJ1-5 TRBV9 15 TGTGCCAGCAGCGCGACCGGGACTGAAGGTCAGCCCCAGCATTTT CASSATGTEGQPQHF
many TRBD2 TRBJ2-1 TRBV2 14 TGTGCCAGCAGTGAGTCACTAGCGGGGGCCGAGCAGTTCTTC CASSESLAGAEQFF
NA NA TRBJ2-4 TRBV28 17 TGTGCCAGCAGGCCCCCCGTTGGCCGGGGTCCCAAAAACATTCAGTACTTC CASRPPVGRGPKNIQYF
few NA TRBJ1-4 TRBV7-2 13 TGTGCCAGCAGCTTACTAAGGGATGAAAAACTGTTTTTT CASSLLRDEKLFF
many TRBD1 TRBJ1-6 TRBV20-1 14 TGCAGTGCTAGAAGGGGACAGGTTAATTCACCCCTCCACTTT CSARRGQVNSPLHF
many TRBD1 TRBJ2-1 TRBV7-2 16 TGTGCCAGCAGCCCGCGAAGACAGGGGGCTGGCAATGAGCAGTTCTTC CASSPRRQGAGNEQFF
NA NA TRBJ1-1 TRBV19 14 TGTGCCGGATGGAGGAGCAGGACGAACACTGAAGCTTTCTTT CAGWRSRTNTEAFF
many NA TRBJ2-7 TRBV7-2 12 TGTGCCAGCAGCTTTGCGGGGTACGAGCAGTACTTC CASSFAGYEQYF
few TRBD1 TRBJ2-2 TRBV18 16 TGTGCCAGCTCAAGGTACCAGGGGGAGAGCACCGGGGAGCTGTTTTTT CASSRYQGESTGELFF
many TRBD1 TRBJ2-5 TRBV24-1 15 TGTGCCACCAGTGACCGCGGACAGGGGCCAGAGACCCAGTACTTC CATSDRGQGPETQYF
many NA TRBJ2-2 TRBV6-5 20 TGTGCCAGCAGTGGCCAGGGTATCTATGTAAGACAGCTTAACACCGGGGAGCTGTTTTTT CASSGQGIYVRQLNTGELFF
many TRBD1 TRBJ2-3 TRBV29-1 13 TGCAGCGCCTCTACAGGGGGCACAGATACGCAGTATTTT CSASTGGTDTQYF
few NA TRBJ2-3 TRBV18 13 TGTGCCAGCTCACCCCGGGCAACAGATACGCAGTATTTT CASSPRATDTQYF
many NA TRBJ2-2 TRBV2 16 TGTGCCAGCAGTCCCCGACAGGTTCCGAACACCGGGGAGCTGTTTTTT CASSPRQVPNTGELFF
many NA TRBJ2-7 TRBV7-2 13 TGTGCCAGCAGCGCGACGCGGGAATACGAGCAGTACTTC CASSATREYEQYF